The source of this T cell receptor beta chain is a study of T cell repertoires in cytomegalovirus infection. At the level of the study: Newly reported HLA-C-restricted and thoroughly characterized HLA-B-restricted CMV epitopes were employed.

Study results and caveats: The ex vivo response was dominated by HLA-C-restricted CMV-specific TCR beta clonotypes.

TCRdb reprocessed the reads via MiXCR and lists one record per CDR3 protein. Of some 800,000 distinct CDR3 sequences in the sample, 25% to 30% are singletons; the top ten hold 13%. Details on this clonotype: No antigen is known for it.

Per germline, CDR1 LNHDA and CDR2 SQIVND (reference sequence). Deletions cut 6 bases from V and 4 bases from J, with 13 bases between. This CDR3 contains 14 residues. This TCR was sampled from a human donor in good health (CMV status not recorded). Some clones in this sample may be carry-over from other donors' samples. The material sequenced was cultured CD8+ T cells from PBMCs, taken from culture after CMV antigen stimulation. The chain links TRBV19 to TRBJ1-5; D is unclear. The CDR3 DNA reads TGTGCCAGTAGGGATTCTGGTTATAATCAGCCCCAGCATTTT. It translates to CASRDSGYNQPQHF.